The T cell receptor beta chain described here comes from a study of T cells in Graves' hyperthyroidism and ophthalmopathy. A patient was excluded if there was uncontrolled infection, other autoimmune disease, pregnancy or lactation. This clonotype has only a few counts. The target antigen is unknown. V was shortened by 5 bases and J by 7 bases, with 18 bases between the two germline ends. The V gene's germline CDR1 is SGDLS and CDR2 YYNGEE. CDR3 length: 14 residues. Study observations and caveats: Separating ophthalmopathy from stable hyperthyroidism was achieved by a 13 V-J model.

TCR beta CDR3 sequences were amplified from RNA transcripts. The TCR CDR3 first-round RT-PCR relied on the HTBI primer set. One entry per CDR3 protein results from TCRdb running MiXCR on the multiplex PCR reads. The data show hundreds of thousands of distinct CDR3 sequences, approximately 14% seen once. Sequencing was done on a sample of blood. The chain joins TRBV9 to TRBJ2-5; either TRBD1 or TRBD2 may supply D (5 bases each). The sequence was collected from a woman between 18 and 29 years old with Graves' hyperthyroidism. The CDR3 reads CASRMGVTAGTQYF. CDR3 bases: TGTGCCAGCAGGATGGGGGTCACGGCGGGGACCCAGTACTTC. Filled out from reference TRBV9 and TRBJ2-5, the complete variable domain reads DSGVTQTPKHLITATGQRVTLRCSPRSGDLSVYWYQQSLDQGLQFLIQYYNGEERAKGNILERFSAQQFPDLHSELNLSSLELGDSALYFCASRMGVTAGTQYFGPGTRLLVL.